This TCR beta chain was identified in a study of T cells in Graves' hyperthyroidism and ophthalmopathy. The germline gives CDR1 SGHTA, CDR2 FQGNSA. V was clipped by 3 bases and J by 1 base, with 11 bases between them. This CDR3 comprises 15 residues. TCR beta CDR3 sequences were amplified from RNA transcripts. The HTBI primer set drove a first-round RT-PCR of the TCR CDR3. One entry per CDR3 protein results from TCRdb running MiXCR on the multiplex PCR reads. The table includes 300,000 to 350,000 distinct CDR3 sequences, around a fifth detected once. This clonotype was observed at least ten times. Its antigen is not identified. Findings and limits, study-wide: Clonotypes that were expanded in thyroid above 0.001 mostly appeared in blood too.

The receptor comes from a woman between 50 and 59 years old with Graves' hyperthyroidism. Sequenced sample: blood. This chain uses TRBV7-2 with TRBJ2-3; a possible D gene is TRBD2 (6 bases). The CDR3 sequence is CASSFLRDRTDTQYF. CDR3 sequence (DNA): TGTGCCAGCAGCTTCCTGCGGGATCGCACAGATACGCAGTATTTT.